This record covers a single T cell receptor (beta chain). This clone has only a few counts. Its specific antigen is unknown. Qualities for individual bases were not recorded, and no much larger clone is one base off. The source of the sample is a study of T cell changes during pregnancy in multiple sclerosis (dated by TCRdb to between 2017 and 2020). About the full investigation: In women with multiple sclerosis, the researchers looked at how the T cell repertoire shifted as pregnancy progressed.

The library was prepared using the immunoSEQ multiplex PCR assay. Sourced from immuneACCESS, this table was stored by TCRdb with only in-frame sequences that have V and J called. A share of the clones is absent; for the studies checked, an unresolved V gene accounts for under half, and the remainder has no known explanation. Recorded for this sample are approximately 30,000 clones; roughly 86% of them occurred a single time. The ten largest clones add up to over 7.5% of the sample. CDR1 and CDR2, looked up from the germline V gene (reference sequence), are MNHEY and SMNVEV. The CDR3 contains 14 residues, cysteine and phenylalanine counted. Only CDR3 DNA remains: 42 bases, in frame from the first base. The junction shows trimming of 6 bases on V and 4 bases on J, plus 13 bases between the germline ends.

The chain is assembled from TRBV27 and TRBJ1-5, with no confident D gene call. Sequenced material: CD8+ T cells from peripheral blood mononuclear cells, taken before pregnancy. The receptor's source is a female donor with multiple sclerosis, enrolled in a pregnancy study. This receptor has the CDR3 CASRVRGTNQPQHF. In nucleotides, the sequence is TGTGCCAGCAGGGTAAGAGGAACTAATCAGCCCCAGCATTTT.